This entry lists 28 T cell receptor beta chains sequenced from one sample in a study of cytomegalovirus exposure and HLA in healthy donors. In the PCR, 60 Vbeta and 13 Jbeta primers were used. Libraries were prepared by immunoSEQ multiplex PCR; TCRdb keeps only in-frame clonotypes and omits some of them. The sample has approximately 160,000 clones; roughly 87% are singletons. The sample consisted of PBMCs. The receptors originated from a girl between 5 and 17 years old in good health and CMV-seropositive.

In this sample, this clone turned up a few times. The V call is TRBV7-3, the J call TRBJ1-6, with D unresolved. The CDR3 is 15 amino acids. Germline lookup yields CDR1 SGHTA and CDR2 FQGTGA. Trimming removed 0 bases at V and 9 bases at J, with 12 bases between. The chain's CDR3 is CASSLTVPGSSPLHF. DNA for the CDR3: TGTGCCAGCAGCTTAACAGTCCCCGGGAGTTCACCCCTCCACTTT. The whole variable domain, filled in from reference TRBV7-3 and TRBJ1-6, reads GAGVSQTPSNKVTEKGKYVELRCDPISGHTALYWYRQSLGQGPEFLIYFQGTGAADDSGLPNDRFFAVRPEGSVSTLKIQRTERGDSAVYLCASSLTVPGSSPLHFGNGTRLTVT.

This chain joins TRBV25-1 and TRBJ2-7, with D uncertain. This CDR3 spans 10 amino acids. V lost 6 bases to trimming and J lost 3 bases, with 3 bases between them. The V gene's germline CDR1 is MGHDK and CDR2 SYGVNS. The CDR3 here is CASSGYEQYF. In DNA, the CDR3 is TGTGCCAGCAGCGGCTACGAGCAGTACTTC.

The gene calls are TRBV25-1 and TRBJ2-5; 10 positions match TRBD2. The CDR3 loop spans 13 amino acids. V trimming: 6 bases; J trimming: 6 bases; junction bases outside the gene matches: 4. Germline CDR1 MGHDK, CDR2 SYGVNS. DNA of the CDR3: TGTGCCAGCAGAGCTAGCGGGGGACAGACCCAGTACTTC. It encodes CASRASGGQTQYF.

CDR3 loop: CAWSSPDRDVDIQYF. The CDR3 nucleotides are TGTGCCTGGAGTTCTCCGGACAGGGACGTTGACATTCAGTACTTC. The gene calls are TRBV30 and TRBJ2-4, with 8 bases lining up with TRBD1. Trimming took 2 bases from V and 8 from J; bases not matched to a gene: 11. The CDR3 runs 15 residues. Germline V gene data show CDR1 as GTSNPN and CDR2 as SVGIG (reference sequence).

The genes are TRBV29-1 and TRBJ1-2, with no clear D. The CDR3 totals 13 residues. V shed 7 bases and J shed 4 bases, with 16 bases lying between them. CDR1 SQVTM and CDR2 ANQGSEA come from the germline V gene. CDR3 DNA sequence: TGCAGCGGCAAACTCCAGGCTGGCTATGGCTACACCTTC. The encoded protein is CSGKLQAGYGYTF.

The V gene is TRBV19, the J gene TRBJ1-5, with D possibly TRBD1 on 6 matching bases. The CDR3 is made up of 14 amino acids. Germline CDR1 reads LNHDA; CDR2 reads SQIVND (reference sequence). The V gene lost 4 bases and the J gene lost 5 bases, with 12 bases spanning the gap. CDR3 bases: TGTGCCAGTAGTAAGGGGACACGATATCAGCCCCAGCATTTT. Encoded protein: CASSKGTRYQPQHF.

Only one count was recorded for this clone. The chain employs TRBV29-1 and TRBJ2-1; 7 bases align to TRBD1. After removal of 3 bases from V and 8 bases from J, the junction contained 4 bases not matched to a gene. This CDR3 has 12 residues. The germline V gene encodes CDR1 SQVTM and CDR2 ANQGSEA. The CDR3 nucleotides read TGCAGCGTTGACGAGGGGGCGGATGAGCAGTTCTTC. Its translation is CSVDEGADEQFF.

The rearrangement uses TRBV11-2 and TRBJ1-1; maybe TRBD1 (5 bases). Per the germline V gene, CDR1 is SGHAT and CDR2 is FQNNGV. V was pared by 5 bases and J by 4 bases, with 14 bases between. The CDR3 sequence is 14 residues long. The CDR3 is CASSVPPGGTEAFF. CDR3 in DNA: TGTGCCAGCAGCGTACCACCCGGGGGCACTGAAGCTTTCTTT.

V gene TRBV9 combines with J gene TRBJ2-1, with 11 nucleotides matching TRBD2. CDR3 size: 22 residues. V trimming: 3 bases; J trimming: 5 bases; junction bases outside the gene matches: 25. CDR1 and CDR2 (germline): SGDLS, YYNGEE. This chain's CDR3 is CASSGLGDSGRALRDVNNEQFF. The CDR3 region has the DNA TGTGCCAGCAGCGGACTTGGCGATAGCGGGAGGGCCTTGCGAGATGTCAACAATGAGCAGTTCTTC. Drawing the rest from reference TRBV9 and TRBJ2-1, the complete variable domain is DSGVTQTPKHLITATGQRVTLRCSPRSGDLSVYWYQQSLDQGLQFLIQYYNGEERAKGNILERFSAQQFPDLHSELNLSSLELGDSALYFCASSGLGDSGRALRDVNNEQFFGPGTRLTVL.

This clone appeared a single time. The chain couples TRBV5-6 to TRBJ1-2; 8 bases are shared with TRBD1. Germline values: CDR1 SGHDT, CDR2 YYEEEE. This CDR3 has 14 residues. Trimming removed 0 bases from V and 7 bases from J; junction bases left unmatched: 5. This CDR3 is CASSLGTGFLGYTF. CDR3 in DNA: TGTGCCAGCAGCTTGGGGACAGGGTTTCTTGGCTACACCTTC.

This clone is a singleton in its sample. This rearrangement joins TRBV7-9 to TRBJ2-7; no clear D gene. The germline gives CDR1 SEHNR, CDR2 FQNEAQ (reference sequence). This CDR3 region has 12 residues. V lost 3 bases to trimming and J lost 2 bases, with 5 bases between them. The CDR3, as DNA: TGTGCCAGCAGCTTGGGCACCTACGAGCAGTACTTC. It translates to CASSLGTYEQYF.

J is TRBJ2-4 and V is TRBV4-3; a weak D match, TRBD1 (7 bases). The CDR3 loop spans 14 amino acids. Germline assignment: CDR1 LGHNA and CDR2 YSLEER. The V gene lost 1 base and the J gene lost 10 bases, with 14 bases spanning the gap. DNA for the CDR3: TGCGCCAGCAGCCAAGGGGGGGACAGTGCAATTCAGTACTTC. Translating it yields CASSQGGDSAIQYF.

V usage is TRBV2 and J usage is TRBJ1-2, with 11 bases that match TRBD1. Losses at the gene ends were 6 bases for V and 2 bases for J; bases not matched to a gene: 2. The CDR3 is 14 residues long. CDR1 is SNHLY, CDR2 FYNNEI, per germline. CDR3 in amino acids: CASRGQGGNYGYTF. CDR3 bases: TGTGCCAGCAGGGGACAGGGGGGGAACTATGGCTACACCTTC.

The CDR3 nucleotides are TGTGCCATCAGTGAGTTGGCCGAAAAACTGTTTTTT. Its protein is CAISELAEKLFF. This chain connects TRBV10-3 to TRBJ1-4, with no clear D. V was shortened by 1 base and J by 8 bases, with 5 bases between the two germline ends. The CDR3 extends over 12 amino acids. Germline CDR1 and CDR2: ENHRY and SYGVKD.

This chain connects TRBV6-5 to TRBJ2-7; 12 bases agree with TRBD2. The CDR3 has 16 residues. V was clipped by 2 bases and J by 0 bases; unmatched bases: 2. Germline V gene sequence: CDR1 MNHEY, CDR2 SVGAGI. DNA of the CDR3: TGTGCCAGCAGTTACCCGGGACTAGCGGGCTCCTACGAGCAGTACTTC. Protein sequence: CASSYPGLAGSYEQYF.

The chain recombines TRBV27 with TRBJ2-3; D not resolved. The germline CDR1 and CDR2 sequences are MNHEY and SMNVEV (reference sequence). Trimming left V 6 bases short and J 4 bases short, with 8 bases between. The CDR3 loop spans 12 amino acids. CDR3 DNA sequence: TGTGCCAGCAGCCCTACCGCAGATACGCAGTATTTT. It encodes CASSPTADTQYF.

The rearrangement uses TRBV6-1 and TRBJ2-7, with TRBD1 matching 9 bases. CDR3 length: 13 amino acids. CDR1 and CDR2 (germline): MNHNS, SASEGT. V lost 6 bases to trimming and J lost 1 base; unmatched junction nucleotides: 1. CDR3 in DNA: TGTGCCAGCAGGGGACAGGGATCCTACGAGCAGTACTTC. Translated, it gives CASRGQGSYEQYF.

The rearrangement joins TRBV28 to TRBJ2-1; 8 positions agree with TRBD1. The J segment lost 9 bases and the V segment lost 5 bases, leaving 9 bases of the junction unmatched. The CDR3 is made up of 14 amino acids. Germline CDR1 is MDHEN and CDR2 is SYDVKM. CDR3 nucleotide sequence: TGTGCCAGCAGTGAGGGACAGGTCCAGGGTGAGCAGTTCTTC. It yields the protein CASSEGQVQGEQFF.

The chain has TRBV5-1 and TRBJ1-1; no definite D call. Germline-derived CDR1 and CDR2 are SGHRS and YFSETQ. CDR3 length: 15 amino acids. V was trimmed by 7 bases and J by 6 bases, leaving 22 bases between them. CDR3 amino acids: CASQVAMGGSAEAFF. The CDR3 DNA follows: TGCGCCAGCCAGGTCGCAATGGGAGGAAGCGCTGAAGCTTTCTTT.

This clone was picked up one time. The V call is TRBV9, the J call TRBJ2-7; 10 bases are shared with TRBD2. Per the germline V gene, CDR1 is SGDLS and CDR2 is YYNGEE. This CDR3 spans 15 amino acids. V lost 4 bases to trimming and J lost 8 bases; unmatched junction nucleotides: 12. This CDR3 reads CASSLSGTSADKQYF. DNA of the CDR3: TGTGCCAGCAGCCTCTCCGGGACTAGCGCCGACAAGCAGTACTTC.

The gene calls are TRBV18 and TRBJ1-1, with 7 bases lining up with TRBD1. V trimming: 5 bases; J trimming: 1 base; junction bases outside the gene matches: 16. This CDR3 has 18 residues. Germline CDR1 reads KGHSH; CDR2 reads LQKENI. CDR3 nucleotides: TGTGCCAGCTCAAGACAGGGCGCAGGGTTTCGGGAGAACACTGAAGCTTTCTTT. It is translated as CASSRQGAGFRENTEAFF.

The V gene is TRBV30, the J gene TRBJ2-7, with 9 bases lining up with TRBD2. This CDR3 region has 16 residues. Trimming took 2 bases from V and 2 from J; bases not matched to a gene: 10. Germline values: CDR1 GTSNPN, CDR2 SVGIG (reference sequence). The CDR3 bases are TGTGCCTGGAGTTATGGTAGCGGGAGACCGACCTACGAGCAGTACTTC. Translating gives CAWSYGSGRPTYEQYF.

The V and J genes are TRBV5-1 and TRBJ1-2; 7 positions agree with TRBD1. Trimming at V came to 3 bases and at J to 1 base, leaving 6 bases not matched to a gene. The CDR3 runs 15 residues. Per germline, CDR1 SGHRS and CDR2 YFSETQ. CDR3 DNA sequence: TGCGCCAGCAGCTCGCCGGGACAGATTAACTATGGCTACACCTTC. This encodes CASSSPGQINYGYTF.

The CDR3 DNA follows: TGTGCCAGCTCACTAAAGGACAGAGTAAATGAAAAACTGTTTTTT. This encodes CASSLKDRVNEKLFF. The gene calls are TRBV18 and TRBJ1-4; TRBD1 is a possible D gene (6 bases). Germline CDR1 and CDR2: KGHSH and LQKENI. The V gene lost 4 bases and the J gene lost 5 bases, with 14 bases spanning the gap. This CDR3 spans 15 amino acids.

The V gene is TRBV4-1, the J gene TRBJ1-2, with 8 positions matching TRBD1. The CDR3 spans 15 residues. From germline, CDR1 is MGHRA and CDR2 YSYEKL. V lost 0 bases to trimming and J lost 4 bases; unmatched junction nucleotides: 4. The CDR3 region is CASSQEDRVGYGYTF. In DNA form, the CDR3 reads TGCGCCAGCAGCCAAGAGGACAGGGTCGGCTATGGCTACACCTTC.

The V call is TRBV7-9, the J call TRBJ2-4, with a tentative D call TRBD2 (6 bases). This CDR3 has 17 residues. Germline lookup yields CDR1 SEHNR and CDR2 FQNEAQ (reference sequence). V gave up 10 bases and J gave up 0 bases, with 22 bases separating them. The chain's CDR3 is CAITVPGRELAKNIQYF. The CDR3 nucleotides read TGTGCCATCACTGTACCGGGACGGGAGCTAGCCAAAAACATTCAGTACTTC.

This clone was counted only a few times. The chain has TRBV28 and TRBJ2-5; perhaps TRBD2 as D (7 bases). The germline V gene encodes CDR1 MDHEN and CDR2 SYDVKM. This CDR3 comprises 14 residues. V was clipped by 6 bases and J by 4 bases, with 15 bases between them. CDR3 sequence: CASRSEGGVETQYF. The CDR3 DNA sequence: TGTGCCAGCAGATCCGAGGGGGGGGTAGAGACCCAGTACTTC.

The J gene is TRBJ2-3, the V gene TRBV2, with a weak D call TRBD2 (6 bases). Germline CDR1 is SNHLY and CDR2 is FYNNEI. The length of the CDR3 is 15 residues. The V end was cut by 6 bases, the J end by 2 bases, with 15 bases between. CDR3 amino acids: CASSISGRTTDTQYF. The DNA for the CDR3 is TGTGCCAGCAGCATCTCGGGGAGGACCACAGATACGCAGTATTTT.